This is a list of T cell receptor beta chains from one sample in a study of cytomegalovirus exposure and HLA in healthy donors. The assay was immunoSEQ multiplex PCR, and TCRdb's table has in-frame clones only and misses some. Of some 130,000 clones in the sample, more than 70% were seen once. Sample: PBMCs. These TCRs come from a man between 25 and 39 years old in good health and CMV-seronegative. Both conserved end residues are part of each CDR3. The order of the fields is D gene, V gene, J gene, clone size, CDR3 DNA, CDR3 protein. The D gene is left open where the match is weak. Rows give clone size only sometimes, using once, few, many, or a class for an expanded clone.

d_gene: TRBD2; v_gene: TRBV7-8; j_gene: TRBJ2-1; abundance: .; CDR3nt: TGTGCCAGCAGCTTATTTAGACTAGCGGCCAATGAGCAGTTCTTC; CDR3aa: CASSLFRLAANEQFF
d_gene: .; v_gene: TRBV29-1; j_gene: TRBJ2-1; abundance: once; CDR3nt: TGCAGCGGGCGGGATTCTTTGGTCGATACGCAGTTCTTC; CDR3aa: CSGRDSLVDTQFF
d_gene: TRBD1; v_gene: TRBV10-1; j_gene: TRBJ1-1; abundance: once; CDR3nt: TGCGCCAGCAGTGATGGGACAGGGGGCAAAACTGAAGCTTTCTTT; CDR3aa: CASSDGTGGKTEAFF
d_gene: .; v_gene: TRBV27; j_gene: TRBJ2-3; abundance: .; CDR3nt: TGTGCCAGCAGTCCCGACTTCAGCGGCCACACAGATACGCAGTATTTT; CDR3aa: CASSPDFSGHTDTQYF
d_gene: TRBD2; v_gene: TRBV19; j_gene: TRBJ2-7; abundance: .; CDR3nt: TGTGCCAGTAGTATAGAGGTTGCGGGAGCTGGGTACGAGCAGTACTTC; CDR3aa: CASSIEVAGAGYEQYF
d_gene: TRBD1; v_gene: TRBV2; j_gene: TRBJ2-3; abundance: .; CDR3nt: TGTGCCAGCAAAATCCGCCCGACAGGGTATACAGATACGCAGTATTTT; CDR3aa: CASKIRPTGYTDTQYF
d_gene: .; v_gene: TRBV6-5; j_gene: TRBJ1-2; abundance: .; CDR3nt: TGTGCCAGCATGAGGGCGGTGGGGAACTATGGCTACACCTTC; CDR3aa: CASMRAVGNYGYTF
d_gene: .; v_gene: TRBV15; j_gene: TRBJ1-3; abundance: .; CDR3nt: TGTGCCACCAGCAGAGCGAGGGCTGGAAACACCATATATTTT; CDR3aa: CATSRARAGNTIYF
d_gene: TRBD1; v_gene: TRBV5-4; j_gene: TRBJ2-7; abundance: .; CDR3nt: TGTGCCAGCAGCTTGGTTACAGGGGGCAGCGAGCAGTACTTC; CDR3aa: CASSLVTGGSEQYF
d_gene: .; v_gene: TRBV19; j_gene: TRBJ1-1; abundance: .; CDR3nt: TGTGCCAGTAGTGAGGCGGGGGAAGCTTTCTTT; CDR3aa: CASSEAGEAFF
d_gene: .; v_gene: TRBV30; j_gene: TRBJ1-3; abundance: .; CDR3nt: TGTGCCTCCCTCCAGGGGACTGGAAACACCATATATTTT; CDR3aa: CASLQGTGNTIYF
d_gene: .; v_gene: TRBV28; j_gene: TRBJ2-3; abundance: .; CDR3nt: TGTGCCAGCAGCTATGGAGGGGGCACAGATACGCAGTATTTT; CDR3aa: CASSYGGGTDTQYF
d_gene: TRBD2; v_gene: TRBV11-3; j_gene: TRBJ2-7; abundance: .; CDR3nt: TGTGCCAGCAGCTTTATATACCCAGACCTAGCGGCCAGCTCCTACGAGCAGTACTTC; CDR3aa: CASSFIYPDLAASSYEQYF
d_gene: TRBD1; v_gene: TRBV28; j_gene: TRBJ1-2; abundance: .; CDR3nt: TGTGCCAGCACCCAGGGGGATGGCTACACCTTC; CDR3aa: CASTQGDGYTF
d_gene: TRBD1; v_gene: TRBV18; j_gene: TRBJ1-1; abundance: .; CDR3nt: TGTGCCAGCTCACCCTTCCCAGGGGGCACGGGGAACACTGAAGCTTTCTTT; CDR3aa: CASSPFPGGTGNTEAFF
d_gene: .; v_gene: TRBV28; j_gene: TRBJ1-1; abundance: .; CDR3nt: TGTGCCAGCAGTTTATTCCCTATTCGGGACACTGAAGCTTTCTTT; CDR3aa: CASSLFPIRDTEAFF
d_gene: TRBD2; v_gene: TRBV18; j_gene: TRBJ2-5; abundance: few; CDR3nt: TGTGCCAGCTCCCGACTAGCGGGAGGGCTCGGTGAGACCCAGTACTTC; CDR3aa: CASSRLAGGLGETQYF
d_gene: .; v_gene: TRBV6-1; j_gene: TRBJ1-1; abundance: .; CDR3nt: TGTGCCAGCAGTGTTCAGAACACTGAAGCTTTCTTT; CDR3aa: CASSVQNTEAFF
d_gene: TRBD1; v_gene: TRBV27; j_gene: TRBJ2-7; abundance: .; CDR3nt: TGTGCCAGCAGTCAGGACAGGGTAGGCTACGAGCAGTACTTC; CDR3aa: CASSQDRVGYEQYF
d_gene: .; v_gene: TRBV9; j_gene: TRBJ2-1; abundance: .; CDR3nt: TGTGCCAGCAGCGTAGGCCTAGAGCATGAGCAGTTCTTC; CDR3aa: CASSVGLEHEQFF
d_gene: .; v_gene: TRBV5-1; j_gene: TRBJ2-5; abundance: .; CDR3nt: TGCGCCAGCAGCTTATTTGGGCAGCAAGAGACCCAGTACTTC; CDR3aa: CASSLFGQQETQYF
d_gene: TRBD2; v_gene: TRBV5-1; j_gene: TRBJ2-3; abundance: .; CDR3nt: TGCGCCAGCAGCTTGCTAGCGGGAGCCACAGATACGCAGTATTTT; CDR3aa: CASSLLAGATDTQYF